This entry features one TCR beta chain sequence. The data are from a study of technical replicates of blood from a few donors. Germline V CDR1 and CDR2: SGHAT, FQNNGV. The CDR3 totals 13 residues. V shed 4 bases and J shed 4 bases, with 10 bases lying between them. Some clones are missing from TCRdb's copy, which holds only in-frame ones; the method was immunoSEQ multiplex PCR. The sample has tens of thousands of clones, 90% to 96% seen once; the top ten hold about 0.34%. Sequenced input: T cells isolated from PBMCs. The rearrangement joins TRBV11-2 to TRBJ1-2; D is perhaps TRBD1 (6 bases). The origin of this receptor is a human donor in good health. As DNA, the CDR3 is TGTGCCAGCAGCTCCAGACAGGTCTATGGCTACACCTTC. Translation gives CASSSRQVYGYTF.